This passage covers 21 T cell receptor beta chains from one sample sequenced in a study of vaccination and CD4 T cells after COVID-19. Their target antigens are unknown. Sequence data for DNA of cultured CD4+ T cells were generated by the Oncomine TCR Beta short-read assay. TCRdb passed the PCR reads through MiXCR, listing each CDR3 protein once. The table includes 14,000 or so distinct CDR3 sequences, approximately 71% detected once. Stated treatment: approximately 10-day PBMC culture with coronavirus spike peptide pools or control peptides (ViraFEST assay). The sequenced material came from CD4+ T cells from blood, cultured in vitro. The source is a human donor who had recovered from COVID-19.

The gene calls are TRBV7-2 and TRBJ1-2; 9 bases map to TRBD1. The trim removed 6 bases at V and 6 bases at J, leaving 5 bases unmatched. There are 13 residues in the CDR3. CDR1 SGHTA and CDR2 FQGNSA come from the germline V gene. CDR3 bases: TGTGCCAGCAGAACGGGACAGGGTAATGGCTACACCTTC. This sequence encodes CASRTGQGNGYTF.

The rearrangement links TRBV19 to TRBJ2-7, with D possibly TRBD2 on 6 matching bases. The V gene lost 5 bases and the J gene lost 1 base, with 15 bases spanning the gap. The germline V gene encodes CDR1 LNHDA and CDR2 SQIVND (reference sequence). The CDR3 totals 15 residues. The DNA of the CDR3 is TGTGCCAGTAGTCAAACCGGTGGAGGGTCCTACGAGCAGTACTTC. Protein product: CASSQTGGGSYEQYF.

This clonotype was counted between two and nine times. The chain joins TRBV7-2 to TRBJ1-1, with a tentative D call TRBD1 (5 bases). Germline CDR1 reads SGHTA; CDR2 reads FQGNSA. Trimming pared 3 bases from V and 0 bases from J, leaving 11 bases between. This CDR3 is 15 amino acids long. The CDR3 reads CASSLDWTLNTEAFF. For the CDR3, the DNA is TGTGCCAGCAGCTTGGACTGGACACTGAACACTGAAGCTTTCTTT.

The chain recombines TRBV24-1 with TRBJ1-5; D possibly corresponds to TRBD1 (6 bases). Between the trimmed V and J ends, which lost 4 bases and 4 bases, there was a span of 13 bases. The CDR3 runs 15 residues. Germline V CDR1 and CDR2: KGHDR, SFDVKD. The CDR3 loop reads CATSEPDSLNQPQHF. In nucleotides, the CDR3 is TGTGCCACCAGTGAGCCGGACAGTTTGAATCAGCCCCAGCATTTT.

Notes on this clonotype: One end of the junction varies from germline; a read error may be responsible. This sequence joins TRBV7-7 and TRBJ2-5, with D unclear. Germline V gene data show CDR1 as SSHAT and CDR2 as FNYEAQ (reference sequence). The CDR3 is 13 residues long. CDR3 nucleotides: TGTGCTAGCAGCTTCGGCCTCGGGGAGACCCAGTACTTC. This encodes CASSFGLGETQYF.

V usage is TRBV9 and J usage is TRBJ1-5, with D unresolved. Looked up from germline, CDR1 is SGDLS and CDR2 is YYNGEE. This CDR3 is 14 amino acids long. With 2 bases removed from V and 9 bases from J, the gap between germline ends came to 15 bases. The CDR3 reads CASSVTDWGGPQHF. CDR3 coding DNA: TGTGCCAGCAGCGTGACGGACTGGGGTGGGCCCCAGCATTTT.

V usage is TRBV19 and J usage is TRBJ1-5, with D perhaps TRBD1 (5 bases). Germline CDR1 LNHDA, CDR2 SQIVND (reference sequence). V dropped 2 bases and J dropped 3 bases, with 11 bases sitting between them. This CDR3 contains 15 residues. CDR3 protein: CASSISGDVNQPQHF. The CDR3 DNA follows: TGTGCCAGTAGTATATCCGGGGACGTCAATCAGCCCCAGCATTTT. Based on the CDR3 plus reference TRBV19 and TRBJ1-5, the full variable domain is DGGITQSPKYLFRKEGQNVTLSCEQNLNHDAMYWYRQDPGQGLRLIYYSQIVNDFQKGDIAEGYSVSREKKESFPLTVTSAQKNPTAFYLCASSISGDVNQPQHFGDGTRLSIL.

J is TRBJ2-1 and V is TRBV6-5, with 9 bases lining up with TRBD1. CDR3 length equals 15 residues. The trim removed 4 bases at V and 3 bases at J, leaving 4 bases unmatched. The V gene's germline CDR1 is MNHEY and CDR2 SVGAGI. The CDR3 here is CASSSTGGYYNEQFF. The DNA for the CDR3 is TGTGCCAGCAGTTCGACAGGGGGGTACTACAATGAGCAGTTCTTC.

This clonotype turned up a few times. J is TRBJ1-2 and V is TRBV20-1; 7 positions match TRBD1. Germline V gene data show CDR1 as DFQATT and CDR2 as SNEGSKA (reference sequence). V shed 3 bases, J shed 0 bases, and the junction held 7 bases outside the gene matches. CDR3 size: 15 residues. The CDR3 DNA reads TGCAGTGCTAGGTCGGACAGGACTCCTAACTATGGCTACACCTTC. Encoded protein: CSARSDRTPNYGYTF.

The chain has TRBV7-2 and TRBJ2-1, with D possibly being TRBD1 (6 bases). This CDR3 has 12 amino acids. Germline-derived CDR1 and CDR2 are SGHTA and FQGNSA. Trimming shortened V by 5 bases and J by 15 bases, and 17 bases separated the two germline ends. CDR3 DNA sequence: TGTGCCAGCAGCCTCACAGGGCGTGAGGTGTTCTTC. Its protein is CASSLTGREVFF.

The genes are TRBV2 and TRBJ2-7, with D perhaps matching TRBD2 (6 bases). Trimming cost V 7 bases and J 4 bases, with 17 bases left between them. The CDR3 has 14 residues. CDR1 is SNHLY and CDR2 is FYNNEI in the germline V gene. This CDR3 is CASKGSGAVYEQYF. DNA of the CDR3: TGTGCCAGCAAGGGTAGCGGTGCAGTATACGAGCAGTACTTC. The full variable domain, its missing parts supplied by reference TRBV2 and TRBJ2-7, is EPEVTQTPSHQVTQMGQEVILRCVPISNHLYFYWYRQILGQKVEFLVSFYNNEISEKSEIFDDQFSVERPDGSNFTLKIRSTKLEDSAMYFCASKGSGAVYEQYFGPGTRLTVT.

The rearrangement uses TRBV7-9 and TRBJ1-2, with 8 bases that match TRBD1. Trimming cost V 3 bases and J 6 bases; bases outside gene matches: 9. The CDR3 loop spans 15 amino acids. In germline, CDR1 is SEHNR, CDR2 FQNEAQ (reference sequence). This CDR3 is CASSFAGGQEDGYTF. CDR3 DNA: TGTGCCAGCAGCTTTGCCGGGGGACAGGAAGATGGCTACACCTTC. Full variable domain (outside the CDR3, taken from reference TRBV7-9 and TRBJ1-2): DTGVSQNPRHKITKRGQNVTFRCDPISEHNRLYWYRQTLGQGPEFLTYFQNEAQLEKSRLLSDRFSAERPKGSFSTLEIQRTEQGDSAMYLCASSFAGGQEDGYTFGSGTRLTVV.

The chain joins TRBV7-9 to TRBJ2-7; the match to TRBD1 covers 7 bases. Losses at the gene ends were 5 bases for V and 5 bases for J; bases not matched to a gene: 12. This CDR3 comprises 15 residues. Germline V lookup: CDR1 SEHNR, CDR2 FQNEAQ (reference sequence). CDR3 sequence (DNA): TGTGCCAGCAGCCCAAGACAGGGTGTGCCCCACGAGCAGTACTTC. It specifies CASSPRQGVPHEQYF.

CDR3 in amino acids: CASSSPRGELFF. The CDR3 DNA is TGTGCCAGCAGCTCACCCCGCGGGGAGCTGTTTTTT. The V and J genes are TRBV7-3 and TRBJ2-2; the D is unclear. Germline CDR1 is SGHTA and CDR2 is FQGTGA. This CDR3 has 12 residues. Trimming shortened V by 4 bases and J by 7 bases, and 7 bases separated the two germline ends.

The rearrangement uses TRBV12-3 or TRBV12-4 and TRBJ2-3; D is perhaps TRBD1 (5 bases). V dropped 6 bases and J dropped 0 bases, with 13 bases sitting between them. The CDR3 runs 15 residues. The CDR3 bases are TGTGCCAGCAGCCCATGGGGCGGTAGCACAGATACGCAGTATTTT. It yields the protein CASSPWGGSTDTQYF.

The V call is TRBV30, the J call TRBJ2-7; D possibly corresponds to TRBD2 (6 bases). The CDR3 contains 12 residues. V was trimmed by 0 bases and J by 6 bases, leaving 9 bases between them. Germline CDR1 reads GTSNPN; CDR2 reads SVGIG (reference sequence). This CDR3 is CAWSVRGIEQYF. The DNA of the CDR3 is TGTGCCTGGAGTGTACGGGGGATCGAGCAGTACTTC.

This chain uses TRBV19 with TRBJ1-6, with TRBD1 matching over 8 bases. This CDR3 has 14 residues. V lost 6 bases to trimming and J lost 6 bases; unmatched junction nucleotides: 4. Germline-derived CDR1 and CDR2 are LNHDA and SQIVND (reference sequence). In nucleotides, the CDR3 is TGTGCCAGTAGCGAGACAGGGGTTAATTCACCCCTCCACTTT. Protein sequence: CASSETGVNSPLHF. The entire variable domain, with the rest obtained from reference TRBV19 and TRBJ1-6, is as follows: DGGITQSPKYLFRKEGQNVTLSCEQNLNHDAMYWYRQDPGQGLRLIYYSQIVNDFQKGDIAEGYSVSREKKESFPLTVTSAQKNPTAFYLCASSETGVNSPLHFGNGTRLTVT.

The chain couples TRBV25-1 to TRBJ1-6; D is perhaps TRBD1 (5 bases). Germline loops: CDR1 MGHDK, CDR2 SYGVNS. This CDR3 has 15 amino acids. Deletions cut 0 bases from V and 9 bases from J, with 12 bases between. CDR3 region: CASSEYIGDGSPLHF. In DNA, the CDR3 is TGTGCCAGCAGTGAATATATAGGGGACGGTTCACCCCTCCACTTT.

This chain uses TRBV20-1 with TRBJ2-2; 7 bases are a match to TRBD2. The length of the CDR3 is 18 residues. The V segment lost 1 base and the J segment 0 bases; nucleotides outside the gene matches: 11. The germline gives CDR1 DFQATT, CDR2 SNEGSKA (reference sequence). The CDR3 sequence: CSARGLAESPANTGELFF. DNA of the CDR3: TGCAGTGCTAGAGGGCTAGCGGAATCCCCCGCGAACACCGGGGAGCTGTTTTTT.

CDR3 loop: CSATRSYEQYF. CDR3 bases: TGCAGTGCTACAAGGAGCTACGAGCAGTACTTC. This sequence joins TRBV20-1 and TRBJ2-7; D uncertain. The V and J ends lost 4 bases and 3 bases respectively, with 7 bases between them. Germline V lookup: CDR1 DFQATT, CDR2 SNEGSKA (reference sequence). The CDR3 sequence is 11 residues long.

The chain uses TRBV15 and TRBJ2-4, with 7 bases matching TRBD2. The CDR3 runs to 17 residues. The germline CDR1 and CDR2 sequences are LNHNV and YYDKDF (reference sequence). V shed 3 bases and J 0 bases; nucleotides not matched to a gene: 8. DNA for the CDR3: TGTGCCACCAGCAGCCACCGGGGGGACCTAGCCAAAAACATTCAGTACTTC. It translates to CATSSHRGDLAKNIQYF. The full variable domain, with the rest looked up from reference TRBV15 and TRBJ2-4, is DAMVIQNPRYQVTQFGKPVTLSCSQTLNHNVMYWYQQKSSQAPKLLFHYYDKDFNNEADTPDNFQSRRPNTSFCFLDIRSPGLGDTAMYLCATSSHRGDLAKNIQYFGAGTRLSVL.